This TCR beta chain stems from a study of T cells after yellow fever vaccination. This clonotype occurred a few times. CDR1 and CDR2 (germline): SGHAT, FQNNGV. The germline V and J ends were trimmed by 1 base and 10 bases, with 13 bases remaining between them. The CDR3 sequence is 13 residues long. TCRdb passed the 5' RACE reads through MiXCR, listing each CDR3 protein once. The data contain roughly 120,000 distinct CDR3 sequences, about 7.8% of them seen just once; the ten biggest clones take up roughly 3%. This sequence originates from a man between 18 and 35 years old who received the YFV17D yellow fever vaccine. The rearrangement links TRBV11-2 to TRBJ1-1; D might be TRBD1 (5 bases). Sequenced here: CD4+ T cells sorted from PBMCs, sampled more than 35 days after the first yellow fever vaccination. As DNA, the CDR3 is TGTGCCAGCAGCTTAGGGGGCGCGGATCGAGCTTTCTTT. It translates to CASSLGGADRAFF.